The present entry profiles one TCR beta chain with its context. The source of the sample is a study of T cell responses to AZD1222 COVID-19 vaccine. Here immunoSEQ multiplex PCR was the method, and the copy in TCRdb shows in-frame clones only, minus some. This sample has some 120,000 clones; 88% occur once, and the top ten carry under 7%. This clonotype was obtained from an adult in good health. Sequences were derived from peripheral blood, sampled on day 0 of AZD1222 vaccination.

CDR3 residues: CASSREPTDTQYF. Here the CDR3 DNA reads TGTGCCAGCAGTAGAGAACCCACAGATACGCAGTATTTT. The chain couples TRBV3-1 (or the pseudogene TRBV3-2) to TRBJ2-3; no clear D gene. The germline CDR1 and CDR2 sequences are LGHDT and YNNKEL (reference sequence). CDR3 length: 13 residues. The V gene lost 6 bases and the J gene lost 2 bases, with 9 bases spanning the gap.